A single sample is the source of the 14 T cell receptor beta chains below, sequenced in a study of shared clonotypes between healthy human individuals. Repertoires were generated with immunoSEQ multiplex PCR, while TCRdb's copy carries only in-frame clones and drops some. The table lists 640,000 or so clones, about two thirds of them singletons. What was sequenced was memory CD4+ T cells sorted from blood. As for subset: CD45RA-negative fraction. The receptors were gathered from a woman between 25 and 40 years old in good health.

This clone was seen a single time. V gene TRBV11-3 combines with J gene TRBJ2-2, with D tentatively TRBD2 (7 bases). The CDR3 totals 17 residues. V lost 4 bases and J 2 bases, leaving 17 bases between the germline ends. Germline V gene sequence: CDR1 SGHNT, CDR2 YENEEA. CDR3: CASSSPGGRHNTGELFF. CDR3 nucleotides: TGTGCCAGCAGCTCCCCCGGGGGGCGGCATAACACCGGGGAGCTGTTTTTT. Full variable domain (outside the CDR3, taken from reference TRBV11-3 and TRBJ2-2): EAGVVQSPRYKIIEKKQPVAFWCNPISGHNTLYWYLQNLGQGPELLIRYENEEAVDDSQLPKDRFSAERLKGVDSTLKIQPAELGDSAVYLCASSSPGGRHNTGELFFGEGSRLTVL.

The chain joins TRBV19 to TRBJ2-1, with 10 bases fitting TRBD2. V gave up 0 bases and J gave up 1 base; unmatched junction bases: 3. CDR1 and CDR2 from the germline V gene are LNHDA and SQIVND (reference sequence). The CDR3 consists of 17 residues. CDR3 region: CASSIEQREGSYNEQFF. The DNA for the CDR3 is TGTGCCAGTAGTATAGAGCAGCGGGAGGGGTCCTACAATGAGCAGTTCTTC.

Only a few counts were recorded for this clone. The chain carries TRBV7-2 and TRBJ2-7, with TRBD2 matching over 10 bases. CDR1 and CDR2 from the germline V gene are SGHTA and FQGNSA. V was clipped by 4 bases and J by 4 bases; unmatched bases: 10. The CDR3 consists of 16 residues. CDR3 region: CASSSLASGRLYEQYF. The CDR3 DNA reads as TGTGCCAGCAGCTCGCTGGCTAGCGGGAGATTGTACGAGCAGTACTTC. Supplemented by reference TRBV7-2 and TRBJ2-7, the full variable domain reads GAGVSQSPSNKVTEKGKDVELRCDPISGHTALYWYRQSLGQGLEFLIYFQGNSAPDKSGLPSDRFSAERTGGSVSTLTIQRTQQEDSAVYLCASSSLASGRLYEQYFGPGTRLTVT.

Comment on this clone: This sample also contains other DNA sequences that code for the same CDR3. The V gene is TRBV5-1, the J gene TRBJ2-1, with D possibly TRBD1 on 5 matching bases. Trimming took off 0 bases at V and 4 bases at J, with 11 bases between the two ends. CDR3 length equals 15 residues. Germline V gene lookup returns CDR1 SGHRS and CDR2 YFSETQ. This CDR3 reads CASSLDQGGYNEQFF. CDR3 coding DNA: TGCGCCAGCAGCTTGGATCAGGGCGGTTACAATGAGCAGTTCTTC.

Details on this clone: The sample contains more than one DNA sequence encoding this CDR3. The V gene is TRBV6-5, the J gene TRBJ1-5, with 9 bases aligning to TRBD1. Germline V CDR1 and CDR2: MNHEY, SVGAGI. The CDR3 has 14 residues. Germline trimming cut 4 bases from V and 4 bases from J; bases unmatched to any gene: 2. CDR3 DNA: TGTGCCAGCAGTTCAGGGACAGGGAATCAGCCCCAGCATTTT. This translates into CASSSGTGNQPQHF.

The J gene is TRBJ2-7, the V gene TRBV6-5, with TRBD2 matching 12 bases. J was trimmed by 6 bases and V by 5 bases; bases with no gene match: 8. Germline V lookup: CDR1 MNHEY, CDR2 SVGAGI. CDR3 length: 15 amino acids. DNA of the CDR3: TGTGCCAGCAGTCGACTAGCGGGAGCTCGGGGCGAGCAGTACTTC. It translates to CASSRLAGARGEQYF.

The chain recombines TRBV6-6 with TRBJ2-5; the D gene is possibly TRBD2 (5 bases). Trimming shortened V by 4 bases and J by 4 bases, and 13 bases separated the two germline ends. The CDR3 contains 14 residues. The germline CDR1 and CDR2 sequences are MNHNY and SVGAGI (reference sequence). This CDR3 is CASSLIRGGETQYF. The CDR3 nucleotides read TGTGCCAGCAGTTTGATCCGAGGAGGAGAGACCCAGTACTTC.

This clone was recorded only once. The chain joins TRBV7-2 to TRBJ2-7; TRBD1 matches at 11 bases. Losses at the gene ends were 5 bases for V and 4 bases for J; bases not matched to a gene: 4. Germline V lookup: CDR1 SGHTA, CDR2 FQGNSA. This CDR3 has 14 amino acids. The CDR3 here is CASSRTGGGYEQYF. CDR3 sequence (DNA): TGTGCCAGCAGCCGGACAGGGGGCGGGTACGAGCAGTACTTC.

This clone was seen a handful of times. The genes are TRBV2 and TRBJ2-3, with D tentatively TRBD1 or TRBD2 (6 bases each). This CDR3 region has 15 residues. V lost 8 bases and J lost 0, with 15 bases in between. Germline assignment: CDR1 SNHLY and CDR2 FYNNEI. The CDR3 here is CASLRGPISTDTQYF. The CDR3 DNA reads as TGTGCCAGCCTACGGGGGCCTATTAGCACAGATACGCAGTATTTT.

This clone was seen repeatedly, ten times or more. The rearrangement links TRBV28 to TRBJ2-7, with 8 positions matching TRBD2. Germline V lookup: CDR1 MDHEN, CDR2 SYDVKM. The CDR3 loop spans 15 amino acids. J gave up 3 bases and V 5 bases, and 9 bases lay outside the gene matches. Here the CDR3 reads CASSPQVAGIYEQYF. The CDR3 DNA reads as TGTGCCAGCAGTCCGCAGGTAGCGGGAATCTACGAGCAGTACTTC.

On this clone itself: The junction does not match germline at one end; this may be a read error. The rearrangement links TRBV27 to TRBJ1-4; D is undetermined. The germline gives CDR1 MNHEY, CDR2 SMNVEV (reference sequence). The CDR3 loop spans 15 amino acids. The CDR3 DNA is TGTGCCAGCAGATTATCCACAAGGAGGAATGAAAAACTGTTTTTT. Its translation is CASRLSTRRNEKLFF.

The chain carries TRBV11-2 and TRBJ1-2, with unresolved D. Germline CDR1 is SGHAT and CDR2 is FQNNGV. With 1 base removed from V and 8 bases from J, the gap between germline ends came to 20 bases. This CDR3 has 16 residues. The CDR3 nucleotides read TGTGCCAGCAGCTTAGTTATAGGCCAGATTTATGACGGCTACACCTTC. As protein: CASSLVIGQIYDGYTF. The variable domain in full, completed from reference TRBV11-2 and TRBJ1-2, reads EAGVAQSPRYKIIEKRQSVAFWCNPISGHATLYWYQQILGQGPKLLIQFQNNGVVDDSQLPKDRFSAERLKGVDSTLKIQPAKLEDSAVYLCASSLVIGQIYDGYTFGSGTRLTVV.

This chain connects TRBV28 to TRBJ1-1; no reliable D call. The V and J ends lost 3 bases and 8 bases respectively, with 7 bases between them. This CDR3 comprises 11 residues. CDR1 is MDHEN, CDR2 SYDVKM, per germline. This chain's CDR3 is CASSLEREAFF. In DNA, the CDR3 is TGTGCCAGCAGTTTGGAGCGAGAAGCTTTCTTT.

The V gene is TRBV13, the J gene TRBJ2-7, with D perhaps matching TRBD1 or TRBD2 (6 bases each). Deletions cut 5 bases from V and 2 bases from J, with 13 bases between. Germline CDR1 reads PRHDT; CDR2 reads FYEKMQ (reference sequence). The CDR3 is made up of 14 amino acids. CDR3 amino acids: CASSLWGATYEQYF. The CDR3, as DNA: TGTGCCAGCAGCCTCTGGGGGGCCACCTACGAGCAGTACTTC.